This T cell receptor (beta chain) was identified in a study of T cell clonality in common variable immunodeficiency. Findings and caveats of the study: Authors noted CVID clonality's cause needs subpopulation repertoire sequencing. CVID subjects showed higher TCRbeta clonality than healthy controls. Fewer deletions and N-nucleotide insertions were reportedly seen in common variable immunodeficiency TCR beta sequences. Fewer TCRbeta clones were shared among CVID subjects than controls.

Trimming took 6 bases from V and 4 from J, leaving 12 bases between them. The germline V gene encodes CDR1 MNHEY and CDR2 SVGEGT. CDR3 length equals 13 residues. Produced via immunoSEQ multiplex PCR; TCRdb's table is partial and in-frame only. Altogether approximately 30,000 clones were found in the sample, and no singletons occur. Blood samples were heparinized, about 4.5 to 9 ml per donor. This clone was seen a handful of times. Antigen: not known. The CDR3 goes on 3 residues after the read ends, and that part is filled in from the germline J gene. This sequence originates from a human donor with common variable immunodeficiency. This chain links TRBV6-2 or TRBV6-3 with TRBJ1-2, with D possibly TRBD1 on 6 matching bases. The sequenced sample was peripheral blood mononuclear cells. CDR3 DNA, as far as it was read: TGTGCCAGCAGACCCACAGGGCCCTATGGC. Protein sequence: CASRPTGPYG. The CDR3 in its entirety is CASRPTGPYGYTF.